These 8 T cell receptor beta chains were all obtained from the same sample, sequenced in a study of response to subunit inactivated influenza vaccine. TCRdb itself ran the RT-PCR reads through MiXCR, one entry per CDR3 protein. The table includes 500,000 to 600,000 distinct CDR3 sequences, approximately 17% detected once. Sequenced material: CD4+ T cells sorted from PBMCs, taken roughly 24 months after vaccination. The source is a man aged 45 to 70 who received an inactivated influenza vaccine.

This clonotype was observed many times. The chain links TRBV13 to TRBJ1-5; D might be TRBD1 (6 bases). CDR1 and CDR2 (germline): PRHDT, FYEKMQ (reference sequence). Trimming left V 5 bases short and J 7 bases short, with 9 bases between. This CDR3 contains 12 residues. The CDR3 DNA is TGTGCCAGCAGCGCCACAGGGCAGCCCCAGCATTTT. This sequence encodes CASSATGQPQHF. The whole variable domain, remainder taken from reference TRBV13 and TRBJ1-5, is AAGVIQSPRHLIKEKRETATLKCYPIPRHDTVYWYQQGPGQDPQFLISFYEKMQSDKGSIPDRFSAQQFSDYHSELNMSSLELGDSALYFCASSATGQPQHFGDGTRLSIL.

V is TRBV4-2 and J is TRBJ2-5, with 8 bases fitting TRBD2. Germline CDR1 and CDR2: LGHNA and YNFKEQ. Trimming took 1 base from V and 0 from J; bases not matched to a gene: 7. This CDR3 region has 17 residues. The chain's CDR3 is CASSQGLAGGDQETQYF. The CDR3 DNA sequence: TGTGCCAGCAGCCAAGGATTGGCGGGGGGTGACCAAGAGACCCAGTACTTC.

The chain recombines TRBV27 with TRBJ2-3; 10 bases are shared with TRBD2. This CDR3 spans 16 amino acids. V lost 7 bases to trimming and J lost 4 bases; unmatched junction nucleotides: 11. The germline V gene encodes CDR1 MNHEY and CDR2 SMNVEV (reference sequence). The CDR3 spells CASTSGASGRADTQYF. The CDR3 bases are TGTGCCAGCACCTCGGGTGCTAGCGGGAGAGCAGATACGCAGTATTTT.

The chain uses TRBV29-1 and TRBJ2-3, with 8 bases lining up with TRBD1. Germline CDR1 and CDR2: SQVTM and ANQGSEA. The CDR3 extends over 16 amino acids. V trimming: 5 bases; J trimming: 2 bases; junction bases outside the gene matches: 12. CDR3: CSVCDRGRIVTDTQYF. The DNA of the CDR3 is TGCAGCGTTTGCGACAGGGGTAGGATCGTCACAGATACGCAGTATTTT.

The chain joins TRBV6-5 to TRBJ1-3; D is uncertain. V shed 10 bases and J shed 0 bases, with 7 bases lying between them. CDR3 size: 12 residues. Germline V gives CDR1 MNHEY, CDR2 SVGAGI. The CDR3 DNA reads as TGTGCCACCGTAAGCTCTGGAAACACCATATATTTT. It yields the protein CATVSSGNTIYF.

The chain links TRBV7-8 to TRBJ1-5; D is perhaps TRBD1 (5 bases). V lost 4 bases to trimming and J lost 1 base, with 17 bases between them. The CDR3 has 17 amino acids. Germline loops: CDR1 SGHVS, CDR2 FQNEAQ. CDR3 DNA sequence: TGTGCCAGCAGCTCGGGATTGGGGACTGGCAGCAATCAGCCCCAGCATTTT. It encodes CASSSGLGTGSNQPQHF.

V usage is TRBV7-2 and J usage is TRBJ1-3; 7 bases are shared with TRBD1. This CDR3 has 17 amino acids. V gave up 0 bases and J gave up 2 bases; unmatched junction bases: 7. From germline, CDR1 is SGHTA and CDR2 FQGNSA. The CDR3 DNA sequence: TGTGCCAGCAGCTTAGCGTTCCCAGGGGGAACTGGAAACACCATATATTTT. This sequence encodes CASSLAFPGGTGNTIYF.

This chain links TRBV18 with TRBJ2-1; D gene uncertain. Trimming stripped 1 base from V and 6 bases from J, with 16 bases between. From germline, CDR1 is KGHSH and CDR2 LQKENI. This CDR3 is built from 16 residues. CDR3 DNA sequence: TGTGCCAGCTCACCACGTGGGTTCAGGATTTCCAATGAGCAGTTCTTC. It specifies CASSPRGFRISNEQFF.